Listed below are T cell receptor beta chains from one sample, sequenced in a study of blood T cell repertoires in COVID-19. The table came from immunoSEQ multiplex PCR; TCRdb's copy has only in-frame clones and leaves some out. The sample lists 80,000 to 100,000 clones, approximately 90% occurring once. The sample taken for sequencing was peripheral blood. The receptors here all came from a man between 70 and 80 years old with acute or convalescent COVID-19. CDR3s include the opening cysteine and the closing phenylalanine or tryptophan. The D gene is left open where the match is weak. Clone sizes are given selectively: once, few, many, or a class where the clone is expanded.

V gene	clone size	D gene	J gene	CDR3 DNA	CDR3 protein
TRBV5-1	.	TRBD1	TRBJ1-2	TGCGCCAGCAGCCAAGGGACAGGGATAAGCTATGGCTACACCTTC	CASSQGTGISYGYTF
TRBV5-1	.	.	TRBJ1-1	TGCGCCAGCAGCTTGGTGTTTGGCGGGTTGAGCACTGAAGCTTTCTTT	CASSLVFGGLSTEAFF
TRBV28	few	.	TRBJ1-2	TGTGCCAGCAGTTTAGGGTCGATGAGCGGTCACTATGGCTACACCTTC	CASSLGSMSGHYGYTF
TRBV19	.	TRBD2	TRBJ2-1	TGTGCCAGTAGCTCCAACCGGGACTATGACAATGAGCAGTTCTTC	CASSSNRDYDNEQFF
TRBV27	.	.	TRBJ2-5	TGTGCCAGCAGTTTACGGGGTTCGGAGACCCAGTACTTC	CASSLRGSETQYF
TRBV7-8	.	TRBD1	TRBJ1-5	TGTGCCAGCAGTTATTGGACAGGGGCTTTTCAGCCCCAGCATTTT	CASSYWTGAFQPQHF
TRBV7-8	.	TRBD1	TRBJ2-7	TGTGCCAGCAGCTTAGCTCGGACAGGGATTTACGAGCAGTACTTC	CASSLARTGIYEQYF
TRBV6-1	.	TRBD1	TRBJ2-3	TGTGCCAGCAGTGACCACTTAAGCGGGACAGGGTCCGATACGCAGTATTTT	CASSDHLSGTGSDTQYF
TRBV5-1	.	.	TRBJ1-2	TGCGCCAGCAGCTTGGGAGGGGGACCGACACCCTATGGCTACACCTTC	CASSLGGGPTPYGYTF
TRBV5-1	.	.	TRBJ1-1	TGCGCCAGCAGCGATCAGGGGCTGAACACTGAAGCTTTCTTT	CASSDQGLNTEAFF
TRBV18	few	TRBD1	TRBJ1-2	TGTGCCAGCTCACTCAGACAGGGTCCTAACTATGGCTACACCTTC	CASSLRQGPNYGYTF
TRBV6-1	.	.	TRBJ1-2	TGTGCCAGCAGTGAAAACGGACAACTCTATGGCTACACCTTC	CASSENGQLYGYTF
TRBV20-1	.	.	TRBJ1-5	TGCAGTGCTAGTGTTCCCAGGGGAAACAATCAGCCCCAGCATTTT	CSASVPRGNNQPQHF
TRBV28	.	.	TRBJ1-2	TGTGCCAGCAGTTTACCGTTGATATCTACTAACTATGGCTACACCTTC	CASSLPLISTNYGYTF
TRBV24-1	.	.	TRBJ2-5	TGTGCCACCAGTGATGGTCGGGGAAGAGGCCCTAAAGAGACCCAGTACTTC	CATSDGRGRGPKETQYF
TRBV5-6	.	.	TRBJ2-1	TGTGCCAGCAGCTTGGTTCCCAGGAACAATGAGCAGTTCTTC	CASSLVPRNNEQFF
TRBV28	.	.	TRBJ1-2	TGTGCCAGCAGTCCTTACAGGGTCGACTATGGCTACACCTTC	CASSPYRVDYGYTF
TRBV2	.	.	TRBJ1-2	TGTGCCAGCAGTGAAACCCGGGGGACCTATGGCTACACCTTC	CASSETRGTYGYTF
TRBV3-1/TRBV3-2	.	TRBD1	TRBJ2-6	TGTGCCAGCAGCCGTCCAGGGGGCGGGTCGGCTGGGGCCAACGTCCTGACTTTC	CASSRPGGGSAGANVLTF
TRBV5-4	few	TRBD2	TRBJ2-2	TGTGCCAGCAGGGAGGGCGGGGGGAACACCGGGGAGCTGTTTTTT	CASREGGGNTGELFF